Each of the 20 T cell receptor beta chains below was sequenced from the same sample in a study of T-cell memory formation after mild COVID-19. Each CDR3 protein is one row after TCRdb ran MiXCR on the 5' RACE reads. Found here are 350,000 or so distinct CDR3 sequences, roughly 21% of them singletons; the top ten hold around 13%. Sequencing was performed on PBMCs or a T cell subset sorted from them (not recorded which). The receptor source for this set is an adult woman who had mild COVID-19 (a few samples of this study predate the infection). Cell type and time point are not known.

This clonotype was recorded a few times. This chain connects TRBV4-1 to TRBJ2-4, with D unclear. There are 17 residues in the CDR3. V dropped 1 base and J dropped 0 bases, with 13 bases sitting between them. CDR1 is MGHRA, CDR2 YSYEKL, per germline. As DNA, the CDR3 is TGCGCCAGCAGCCAAGCCTCAGGTGCCCTAGCCAAAAACATTCAGTACTTC. Encoded protein: CASSQASGALAKNIQYF.

This rearrangement joins TRBV20-1 to TRBJ1-2; D gene uncertain. Germline loops: CDR1 DFQATT, CDR2 SNEGSKA (reference sequence). The CDR3 extends over 15 amino acids. Trimming removed 1 base from V and 1 base from J, with 13 bases in between. CDR3: CSARGPQNINYGYTF. The CDR3 DNA is TGCAGTGCTAGAGGACCCCAAAATATTAACTATGGCTACACCTTC.

The chain has TRBV20-1 and TRBJ2-1; no reliable D call. The CDR3 contains 16 residues. Trimming removed 0 bases at V and 0 bases at J, with 12 bases between. The germline gives CDR1 DFQATT, CDR2 SNEGSKA (reference sequence). The CDR3 loop is CSAREEWRVSYNEQFF. DNA for the CDR3: TGCAGTGCTAGAGAGGAGTGGAGAGTCTCCTACAATGAGCAGTTCTTC.

This clonotype has a handful of counts. The V call is TRBV23-1, the J call TRBJ2-2; D gene uncertain. TRBV23-1 qualifies as an ORF whose function is uncertain. Trimming left V 11 bases short and J 2 bases short, with 12 bases between. The CDR3 runs 13 residues. In DNA form, the CDR3 reads TGCGCCGCCTCGAAGGCTAACACCGGGGAGCTGTTTTTT. Encoded protein: CAASKANTGELFF.

The chain recombines TRBV20-1 with TRBJ2-4, with TRBD2 identical over 15 bases. The V and J ends lost 6 bases and 9 bases, in that order; junction bases with no gene match: 9. Germline loops: CDR1 DFQATT, CDR2 SNEGSKA (reference sequence). The CDR3 runs to 15 residues. The CDR3 DNA is TGCAGTGCCCCTGGACTAGCGGGAGGGCCAGGCATTCAGTACTTC. This encodes CSAPGLAGGPGIQYF.

CDR3 in amino acids: CAWSPNYGYTF. CDR3 sequence (DNA): TGTGCCTGGAGTCCTAACTATGGCTACACCTTC. The V and J genes are TRBV30 and TRBJ1-2; D not certain. The length of the CDR3 is 11 residues. Trimming took 2 bases from V and 0 from J, leaving 1 base between them. Germline V CDR1 and CDR2: GTSNPN, SVGIG (reference sequence). Combining the CDR3 with reference TRBV30 and TRBJ1-2 gives the whole variable domain SQTIHQWPATLVQPVGSPLSLECTVEGTSNPNLYWYRQAAGRGLQLLFYSVGIGQISSEVPQNLSASRPQDRQFILSSKKLLLSDSGFYLCAWSPNYGYTFGSGTRLTVV.

The genes are TRBV12-3 or TRBV12-4 and TRBJ2-3; perhaps D is TRBD1 or TRBD2 (6 bases each). V dropped 8 bases and J dropped 1 base, with 22 bases sitting between them. This CDR3 comprises 17 residues. CDR3 nucleotide sequence: TGTGCCAGCTCAACACGGCGGGACACCATACGCACAGATACGCAGTATTTT. Amino acids: CASSTRRDTIRTDTQYF.

On this clonotype: One end of the junction does not line up with germline, which may come from a read error. The chain uses TRBV7-9 and TRBJ1-1, with 7 bases fitting TRBD1. The CDR3 is made up of 15 amino acids. Germline CDR1 SEHNR, CDR2 FQNEAQ (reference sequence). CDR3 protein: CASTLPGGGKTEAFF. In nucleotides, the CDR3 is TGTGCCAGCACCTTACCAGGGGGGGGAAAGACTGAAGCTTTCTTT.

The rearrangement uses TRBV5-4 and TRBJ2-3; no clear D. Trimming removed 0 bases from V and 0 bases from J, with 8 bases in between. The CDR3 contains 15 residues. Per the germline V gene, CDR1 is SGHNT and CDR2 is YYREEE (reference sequence). CDR3 nucleotides: TGTGCCAGCAGCTTGGGTTGGATGAGCACAGATACGCAGTATTTT. It yields the protein CASSLGWMSTDTQYF.

The J gene is TRBJ1-1, the V gene TRBV18; the match to TRBD1 covers 7 bases. This CDR3 has 14 amino acids. V lost 3 bases to trimming and J lost 11 bases; unmatched junction nucleotides: 12. Germline CDR1 is KGHSH and CDR2 is LQKENI. The CDR3 sequence is CASSPPGQSSVAFF. In DNA, the CDR3 is TGTGCCAGCTCACCCCCGGGACAGAGTTCCGTGGCTTTCTTT.

The V and J genes are TRBV5-1 and TRBJ1-3, with D possibly TRBD1 on 6 matching bases. Deletions cut 4 bases from V and 4 bases from J, with 15 bases between. Per germline, CDR1 SGHRS and CDR2 YFSETQ. The CDR3 is made up of 15 amino acids. CDR3 sequence (DNA): TGCGCCAGCAGCCCCGCGGGGGGCGCGGGAAACACCATATATTTT. Amino acids: CASSPAGGAGNTIYF.

The genes are TRBV4-3 and TRBJ1-1, with TRBD1 matching 8 bases. CDR3 length: 19 amino acids. Looked up from germline, CDR1 is LGHNA and CDR2 is YSLEER. The V gene end was trimmed by 1 base and the J gene end by 6 bases; junction bases not matched to a gene: 19. CDR3 sequence: CASSQVGFRGHYGHSEAFF. DNA of the CDR3: TGCGCCAGCAGCCAAGTTGGTTTCAGGGGGCACTATGGACACTCTGAAGCTTTCTTT.

J is TRBJ2-7 and V is TRBV10-3, with 8 bases matching TRBD1. The length of the CDR3 is 12 residues. V shed 9 bases and J 3 bases; nucleotides not matched to a gene: 4. Germline CDR1 is ENHRY and CDR2 is SYGVKD. The CDR3 here is CAMGTGHYEQYF. DNA for the CDR3: TGTGCCATGGGGACAGGACACTACGAGCAGTACTTC.

V is TRBV4-1 and J is TRBJ1-5; no firm D call. Germline CDR1 MGHRA, CDR2 YSYEKL. Trimming cost V 5 bases and J 0 bases, with 11 bases left between them. The CDR3 is made up of 15 amino acids. DNA for the CDR3: TGCGCCAGCAGCGGAACGACTGGTAGCAATCAGCCCCAGCATTTT. As protein: CASSGTTGSNQPQHF.

This rearrangement joins TRBV20-1 to TRBJ2-1, with TRBD2 identical over 13 bases. From germline, CDR1 is DFQATT and CDR2 SNEGSKA (reference sequence). V was pared by 6 bases and J by 4 bases, with 18 bases of the junction left unmatched. This CDR3 region has 19 residues. This chain's CDR3 is CSARIRLAGGPAPYNEQFF. The CDR3 DNA sequence: TGCAGTGCACGAATCCGACTAGCGGGAGGACCTGCCCCTTACAATGAGCAGTTCTTC.

This clonotype was counted a few times. This CDR3 reads CASVGQPNTGELFF. The CDR3 bases are TGTGCCAGCGTTGGACAACCGAACACCGGGGAGCTGTTTTTT. The chain has TRBV28 and TRBJ2-2, with a possible D match to TRBD1 (5 bases). Germline CDR1 and CDR2: MDHEN and SYDVKM. V was shortened by 8 bases and J by 0 bases, with 10 bases between the two germline ends. The CDR3 loop spans 14 amino acids.

This clonotype is termed medium-sized. The chain couples TRBV5-1 to TRBJ2-6; D is unresolved. V lost 5 bases to trimming and J lost 1 base, with 16 bases between them. This CDR3 is built from 17 residues. CDR1 and CDR2 (germline): SGHRS, YFSETQ. The CDR3 nucleotides are TGCGCCAGCAGTTTCCCGACCCAGCTATCTGGGGCCAACGTCCTGACTTTC. Translated, it gives CASSFPTQLSGANVLTF.

The sample holds a few counts of this clonotype. An end of the junction differs from the germline gene, which may be a read error. The V gene is TRBV6-5, the J gene TRBJ1-6; TRBD1 might be the D (5 bases). This CDR3 is built from 16 residues. In germline, CDR1 is MNHEY, CDR2 SVGAGI. In DNA form, the CDR3 reads TGTGCCAGCAGCTACTTACTTTCAGGGTCTAATTCACCCCTCCACTTT. It yields the protein CASSYLLSGSNSPLHF.

The DNA of the CDR3 is TGTGCCAGCAGCTTAGGGGACAGGAGGAGTTCACCCCTCCACTTT. It yields the protein CASSLGDRRSSPLHF. J is TRBJ1-6 and V is TRBV7-2; 8 bases are a match to TRBD1. J gave up 9 bases and V 1 base, and 5 bases lay outside the gene matches. Germline V gene lookup returns CDR1 SGHTA and CDR2 FQGNSA. This CDR3 spans 15 amino acids. The variable domain in full, completed from reference TRBV7-2 and TRBJ1-6, reads GAGVSQSPSNKVTEKGKDVELRCDPISGHTALYWYRQSLGQGLEFLIYFQGNSAPDKSGLPSDRFSAERTGGSVSTLTIQRTQQEDSAVYLCASSLGDRRSSPLHFGNGTRLTVT.

In this sample, this clonotype turned up a few times. V is TRBV12-5 and J is TRBJ1-2; D is undetermined. V was trimmed by 3 bases and J by 2 bases, leaving 13 bases between them. This CDR3 contains 15 residues. Germline values: CDR1 LGHNT, CDR2 FRNRAP. The CDR3 region has the DNA TGTGCTAGTGGTTTATCCCCCCGCGGGAACTATGGCTACACCTTC. As protein: CASGLSPRGNYGYTF.